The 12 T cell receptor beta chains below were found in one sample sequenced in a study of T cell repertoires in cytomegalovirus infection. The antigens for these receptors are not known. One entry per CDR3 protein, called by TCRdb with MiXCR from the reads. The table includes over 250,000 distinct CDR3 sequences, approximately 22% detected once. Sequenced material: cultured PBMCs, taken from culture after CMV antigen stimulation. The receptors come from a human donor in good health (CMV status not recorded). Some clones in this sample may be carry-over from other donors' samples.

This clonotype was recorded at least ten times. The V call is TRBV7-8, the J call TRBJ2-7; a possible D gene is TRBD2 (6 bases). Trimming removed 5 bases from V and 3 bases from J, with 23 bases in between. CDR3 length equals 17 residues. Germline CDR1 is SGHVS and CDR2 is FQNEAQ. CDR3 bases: TGTGCCAGCAGCCCCCGGCGGGGACGCCTCGTGGACTACGAGCAGTACTTC. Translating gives CASSPRRGRLVDYEQYF.

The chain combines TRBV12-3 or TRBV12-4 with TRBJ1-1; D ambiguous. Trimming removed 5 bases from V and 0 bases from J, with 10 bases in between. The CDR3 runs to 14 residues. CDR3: CASSPNEMNTEAFF. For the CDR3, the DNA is TGTGCCAGCAGTCCGAATGAAATGAACACTGAAGCTTTCTTT.

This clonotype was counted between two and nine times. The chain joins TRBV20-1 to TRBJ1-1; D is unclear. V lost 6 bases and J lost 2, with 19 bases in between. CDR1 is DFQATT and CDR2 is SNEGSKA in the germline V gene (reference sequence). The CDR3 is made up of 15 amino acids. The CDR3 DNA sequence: TGCAGTGCCAAAATGCCACGGGAACCAAACACTGAAGCTTTCTTT. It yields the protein CSAKMPREPNTEAFF.

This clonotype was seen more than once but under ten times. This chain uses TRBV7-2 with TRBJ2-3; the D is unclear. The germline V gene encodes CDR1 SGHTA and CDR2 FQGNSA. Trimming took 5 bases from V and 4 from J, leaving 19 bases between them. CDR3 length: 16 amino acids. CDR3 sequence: CASSPPGLGLADTQYF. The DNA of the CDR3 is TGTGCCAGCAGCCCGCCGGGCCTAGGGTTGGCAGATACGCAGTATTTT.

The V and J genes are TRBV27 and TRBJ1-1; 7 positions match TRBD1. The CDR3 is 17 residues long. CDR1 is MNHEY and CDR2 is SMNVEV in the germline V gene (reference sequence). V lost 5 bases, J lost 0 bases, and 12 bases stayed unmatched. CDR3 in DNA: TGTGCCAGCAGTCAGAGACAGGGATCGTCATTGAACACTGAAGCTTTCTTT. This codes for CASSQRQGSSLNTEAFF.

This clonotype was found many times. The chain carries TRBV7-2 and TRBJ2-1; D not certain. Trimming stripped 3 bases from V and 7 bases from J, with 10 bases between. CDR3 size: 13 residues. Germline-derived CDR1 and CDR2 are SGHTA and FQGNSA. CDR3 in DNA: TGTGCCAGCAGCTTGAAAACGCAGAATGAGCAGTTCTTC. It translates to CASSLKTQNEQFF.

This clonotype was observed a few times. The CDR3 here is CATSSYPPGAYEQYF. The CDR3 region has the DNA TGTGCCACCAGCTCTTATCCGCCCGGAGCCTACGAGCAGTACTTC. The chain joins TRBV15 to TRBJ2-7, with D unresolved. Germline CDR1 LNHNV, CDR2 YYDKDF (reference sequence). This CDR3 is 15 amino acids long. Between the trimmed V and J ends, which lost 5 bases and 2 bases, there was a span of 16 bases.

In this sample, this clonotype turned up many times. Written as DNA, the CDR3 is TGCGCCAGCAGCCAGGGACTAGCGGGGGCAAATGAGCAGTTCTTC. This sequence encodes CASSQGLAGANEQFF. J is TRBJ2-1 and V is TRBV5-1, with 14 bases that match TRBD2. CDR3 length equals 15 residues. The germline gives CDR1 SGHRS, CDR2 YFSETQ. V was pared by 4 bases and J by 7 bases, with 4 bases of the junction left unmatched.

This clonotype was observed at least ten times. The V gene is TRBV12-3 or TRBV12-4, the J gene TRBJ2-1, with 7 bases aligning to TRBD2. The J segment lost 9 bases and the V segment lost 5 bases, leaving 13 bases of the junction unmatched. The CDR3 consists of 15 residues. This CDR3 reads CASSLTRRTRSEQFF. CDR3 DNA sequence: TGTGCCAGCAGTCTCACCCGGCGGACTAGGAGTGAGCAGTTCTTC.

The CDR3: CATSSKRRIEFGEKLFF. The CDR3 nucleotides read TGTGCCACCAGCAGCAAGAGGCGGATTGAGTTTGGGGAAAAACTGTTTTTT. The chain uses TRBV15 and TRBJ1-4; no firm D call. The CDR3 is 17 residues long. The germline V gene has CDR1 LNHNV and CDR2 YYDKDF (reference sequence). Trimming cost V 3 bases and J 8 bases, with 22 bases left between them.

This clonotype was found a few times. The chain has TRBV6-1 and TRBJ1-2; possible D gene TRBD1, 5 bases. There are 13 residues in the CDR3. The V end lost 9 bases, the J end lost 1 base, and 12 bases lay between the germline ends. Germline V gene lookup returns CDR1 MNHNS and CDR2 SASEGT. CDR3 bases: TGTGCCAGTCGACAGCCCGATAACTATGGCTACACCTTC. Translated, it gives CASRQPDNYGYTF.

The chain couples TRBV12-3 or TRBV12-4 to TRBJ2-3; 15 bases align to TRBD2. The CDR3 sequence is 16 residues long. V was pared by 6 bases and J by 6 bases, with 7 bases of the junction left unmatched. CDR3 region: CASSHGLAGGGDTQYF. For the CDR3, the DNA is TGTGCCAGCAGCCATGGACTAGCGGGAGGGGGGGATACGCAGTATTTT.